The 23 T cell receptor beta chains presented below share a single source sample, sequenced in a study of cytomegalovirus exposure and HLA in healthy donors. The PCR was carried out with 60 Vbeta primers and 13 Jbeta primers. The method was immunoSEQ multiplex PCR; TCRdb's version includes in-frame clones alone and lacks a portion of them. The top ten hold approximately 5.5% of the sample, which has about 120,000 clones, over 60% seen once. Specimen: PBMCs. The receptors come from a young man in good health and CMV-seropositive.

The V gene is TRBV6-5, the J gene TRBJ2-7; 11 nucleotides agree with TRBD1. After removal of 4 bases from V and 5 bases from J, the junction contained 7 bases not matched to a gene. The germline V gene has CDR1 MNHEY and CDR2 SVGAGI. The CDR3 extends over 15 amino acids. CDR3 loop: CASSSWDRGSHEQYF. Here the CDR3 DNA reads TGTGCCAGCAGTTCTTGGGACAGGGGGTCCCACGAGCAGTACTTC.

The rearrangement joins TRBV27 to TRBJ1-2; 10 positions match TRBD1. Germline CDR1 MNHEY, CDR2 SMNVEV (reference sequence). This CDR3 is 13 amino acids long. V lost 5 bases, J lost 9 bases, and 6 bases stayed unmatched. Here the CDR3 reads CASSQDRGRSYTF. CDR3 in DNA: TGTGCCAGCAGTCAAGACAGGGGGCGAAGCTACACCTTC.

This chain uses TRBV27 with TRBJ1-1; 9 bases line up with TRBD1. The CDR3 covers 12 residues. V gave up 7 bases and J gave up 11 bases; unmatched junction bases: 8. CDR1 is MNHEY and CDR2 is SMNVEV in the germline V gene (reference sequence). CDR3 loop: CASNPGQGRAFF. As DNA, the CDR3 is TGTGCCAGCAACCCGGGACAGGGAAGGGCTTTCTTT.

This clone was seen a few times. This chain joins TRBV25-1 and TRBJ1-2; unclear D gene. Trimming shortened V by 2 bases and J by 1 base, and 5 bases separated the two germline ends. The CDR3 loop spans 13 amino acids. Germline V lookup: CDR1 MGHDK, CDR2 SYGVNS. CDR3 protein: CASSETINYGYTF. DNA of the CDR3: TGTGCCAGCAGTGAAACTATTAACTATGGCTACACCTTC.

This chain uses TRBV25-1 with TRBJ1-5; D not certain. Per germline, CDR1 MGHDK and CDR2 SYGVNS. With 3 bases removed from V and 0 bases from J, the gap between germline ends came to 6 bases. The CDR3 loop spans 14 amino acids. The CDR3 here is CASSDRNSNQPQHF. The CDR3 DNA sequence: TGTGCCAGCAGTGACAGGAATAGCAATCAGCCCCAGCATTTT.

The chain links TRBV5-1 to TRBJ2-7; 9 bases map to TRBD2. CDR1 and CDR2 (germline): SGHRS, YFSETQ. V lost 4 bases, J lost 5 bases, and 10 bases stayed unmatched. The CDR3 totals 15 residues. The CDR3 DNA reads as TGCGCCAGCAGCACGGGACTAGCATTCCTGCACGAGCAGTACTTC. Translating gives CASSTGLAFLHEQYF. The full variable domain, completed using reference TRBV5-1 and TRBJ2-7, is KAGVTQTPRYLIKTRGQQVTLSCSPISGHRSVSWYQQTPGQGLQFLFEYFSETQRNKGNFPGRFSGRQFSNSRSEMNVSTLELGDSALYLCASSTGLAFLHEQYFGPGTRLTVT.

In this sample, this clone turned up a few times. CDR3 coding DNA: TGTGCCAGCAGTCGACATAATTTTAACTATGGCTACACCTTC. It translates to CASSRHNFNYGYTF. V usage is TRBV28 and J usage is TRBJ1-2; D is unclear. Trimming pared 5 bases from V and 1 base from J, leaving 11 bases between. CDR1 MDHEN and CDR2 SYDVKM come from the germline V gene. The CDR3 has 14 amino acids.

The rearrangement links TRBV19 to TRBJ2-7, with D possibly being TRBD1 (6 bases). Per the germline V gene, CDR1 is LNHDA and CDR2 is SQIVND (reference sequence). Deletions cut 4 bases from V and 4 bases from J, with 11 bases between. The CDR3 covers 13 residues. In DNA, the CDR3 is TGTGCCAGTAGTAAAACAGGGATTTACGAGCAGTACTTC. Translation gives CASSKTGIYEQYF.

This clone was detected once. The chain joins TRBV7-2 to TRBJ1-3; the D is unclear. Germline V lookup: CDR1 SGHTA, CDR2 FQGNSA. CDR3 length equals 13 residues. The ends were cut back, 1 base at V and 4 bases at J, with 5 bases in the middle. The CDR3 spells CASSLGRGNTIYF. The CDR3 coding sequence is TGTGCCAGCAGCTTAGGTCGGGGAAACACCATATATTTT.

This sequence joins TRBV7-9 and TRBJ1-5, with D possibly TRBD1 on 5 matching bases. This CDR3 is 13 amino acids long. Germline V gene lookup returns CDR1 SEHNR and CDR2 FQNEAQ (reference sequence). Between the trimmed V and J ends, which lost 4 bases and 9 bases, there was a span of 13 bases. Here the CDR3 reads CASSSTQGLPQHF. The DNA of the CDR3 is TGTGCCAGCAGCTCCACCCAGGGTCTGCCCCAGCATTTT. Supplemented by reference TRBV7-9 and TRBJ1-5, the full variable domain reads DTGVSQNPRHKITKRGQNVTFRCDPISEHNRLYWYRQTLGQGPEFLTYFQNEAQLEKSRLLSDRFSAERPKGSFSTLEIQRTEQGDSAMYLCASSSTQGLPQHFGDGTRLSIL.

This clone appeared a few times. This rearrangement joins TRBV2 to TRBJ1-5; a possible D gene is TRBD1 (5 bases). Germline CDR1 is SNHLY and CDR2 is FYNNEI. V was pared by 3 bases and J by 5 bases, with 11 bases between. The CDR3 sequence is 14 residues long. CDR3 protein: CASSDWQGYQPQHF. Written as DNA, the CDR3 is TGTGCCAGCAGTGACTGGCAGGGCTATCAGCCCCAGCATTTT.

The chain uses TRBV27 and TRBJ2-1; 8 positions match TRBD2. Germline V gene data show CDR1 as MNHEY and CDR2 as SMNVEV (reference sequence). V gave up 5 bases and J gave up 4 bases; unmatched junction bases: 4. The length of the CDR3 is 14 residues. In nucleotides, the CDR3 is TGTGCCAGCAGTCTACTAGCGGTTTACAATGAGCAGTTCTTC. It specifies CASSLLAVYNEQFF.

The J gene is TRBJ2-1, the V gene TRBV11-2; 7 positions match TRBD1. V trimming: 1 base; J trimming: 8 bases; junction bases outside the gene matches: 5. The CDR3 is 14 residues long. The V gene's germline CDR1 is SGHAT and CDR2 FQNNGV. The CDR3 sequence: CASSLAGGAYEQFF. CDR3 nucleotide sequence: TGTGCCAGCAGCTTAGCAGGGGGTGCATATGAGCAGTTCTTC. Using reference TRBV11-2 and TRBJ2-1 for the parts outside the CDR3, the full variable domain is EAGVAQSPRYKIIEKRQSVAFWCNPISGHATLYWYQQILGQGPKLLIQFQNNGVVDDSQLPKDRFSAERLKGVDSTLKIQPAKLEDSAVYLCASSLAGGAYEQFFGPGTRLTVL.

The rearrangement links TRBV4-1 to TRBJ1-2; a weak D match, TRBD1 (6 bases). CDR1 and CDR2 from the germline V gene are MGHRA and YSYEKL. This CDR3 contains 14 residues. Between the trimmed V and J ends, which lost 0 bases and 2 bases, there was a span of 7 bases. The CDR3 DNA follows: TGCGCCAGCAGCCAAGAACAGGGAAACTATGGCTACACCTTC. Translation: CASSQEQGNYGYTF.

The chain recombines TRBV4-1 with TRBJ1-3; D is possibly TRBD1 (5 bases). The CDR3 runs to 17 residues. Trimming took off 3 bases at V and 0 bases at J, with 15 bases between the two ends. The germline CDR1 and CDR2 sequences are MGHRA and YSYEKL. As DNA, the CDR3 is TGCGCCAGCAGCCACCGACCACAGGATTTCTCTGGAAACACCATATATTTT. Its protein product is CASSHRPQDFSGNTIYF.

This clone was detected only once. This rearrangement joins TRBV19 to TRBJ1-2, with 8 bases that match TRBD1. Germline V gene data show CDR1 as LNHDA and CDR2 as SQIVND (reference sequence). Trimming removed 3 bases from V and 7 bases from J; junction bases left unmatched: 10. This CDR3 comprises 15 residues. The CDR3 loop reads CASSMTGVMSFGYTF. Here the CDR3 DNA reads TGTGCCAGTAGTATGACAGGGGTTATGTCCTTTGGCTACACCTTC.

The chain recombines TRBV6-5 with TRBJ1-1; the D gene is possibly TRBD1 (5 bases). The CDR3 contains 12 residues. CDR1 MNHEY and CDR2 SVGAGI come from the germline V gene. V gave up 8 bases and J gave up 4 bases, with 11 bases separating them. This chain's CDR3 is CASGDWGTEAFF. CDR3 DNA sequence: TGTGCCAGCGGGGACTGGGGCACTGAAGCTTTCTTT.

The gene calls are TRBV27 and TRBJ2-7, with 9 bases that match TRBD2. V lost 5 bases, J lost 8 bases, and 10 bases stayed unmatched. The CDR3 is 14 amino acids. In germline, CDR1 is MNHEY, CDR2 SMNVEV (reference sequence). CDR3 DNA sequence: TGTGCCAGCAGTCCTAGGCGGGAGGGCCTTAAGCAGTACTTC. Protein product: CASSPRREGLKQYF.

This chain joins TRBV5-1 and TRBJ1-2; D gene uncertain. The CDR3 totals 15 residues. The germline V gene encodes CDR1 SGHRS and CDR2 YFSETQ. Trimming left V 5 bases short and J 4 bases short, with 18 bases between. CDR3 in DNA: TGCGCCAGCAGTCCCTCTGCTAGCACGTCCTATGGCTACACCTTC. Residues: CASSPSASTSYGYTF.

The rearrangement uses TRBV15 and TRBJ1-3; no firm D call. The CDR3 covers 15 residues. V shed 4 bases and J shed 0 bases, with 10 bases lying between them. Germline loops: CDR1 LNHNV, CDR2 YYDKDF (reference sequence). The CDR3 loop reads CATSIGGISGNTIYF. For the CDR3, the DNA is TGTGCCACCAGCATCGGAGGGATCTCTGGAAACACCATATATTTT.

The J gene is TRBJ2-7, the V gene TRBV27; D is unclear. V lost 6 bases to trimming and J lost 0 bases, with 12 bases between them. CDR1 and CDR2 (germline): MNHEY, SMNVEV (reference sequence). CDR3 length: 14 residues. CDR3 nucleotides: TGTGCCAGCAGCGGAACTACTAACTCCTACGAGCAGTACTTC. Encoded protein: CASSGTTNSYEQYF.

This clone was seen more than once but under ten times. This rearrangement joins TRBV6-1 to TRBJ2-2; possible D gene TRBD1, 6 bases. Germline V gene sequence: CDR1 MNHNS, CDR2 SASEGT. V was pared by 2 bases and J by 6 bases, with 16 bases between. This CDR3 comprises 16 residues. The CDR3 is CASSELGTKGAGELFF. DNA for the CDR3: TGTGCCAGCAGTGAATTAGGGACAAAGGGGGCCGGGGAGCTGTTTTTT.

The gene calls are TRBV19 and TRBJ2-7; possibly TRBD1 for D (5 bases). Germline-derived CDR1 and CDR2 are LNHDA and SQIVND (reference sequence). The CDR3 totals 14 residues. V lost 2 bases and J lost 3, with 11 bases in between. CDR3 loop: CASSIYDSIYEQYF. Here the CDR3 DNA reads TGTGCCAGTAGTATATACGACAGTATCTACGAGCAGTACTTC.